The rows below give T cell receptor beta chains drawn from one sample of a study of Graves' ophthalmopathy and Graves' hyperthyroidism. A single record per CDR3 protein comes from TCRdb applying MiXCR to the multiplex PCR reads. In the table there are hundreds of thousands of distinct CDR3 sequences, more than 40% of which are singletons. The sample was peripheral blood. The receptor source for this set is an adult man with Graves' ophthalmopathy. Each CDR3 is given with its conserved first and last residue. A D gene is named only where the DNA matches it firmly. The size of a clone is reported for some rows only, either as once, few or many, or as a class for expanded clones.

V	size	J	D	DNA	CDR3
TRBV7-2	many	TRBJ1-1	NA	TGTGCCAGCAGCGTGACGGAGAACACTGAAGCTTTCTTT	CASSVTENTEAFF
TRBV29-1	NA	TRBJ2-3	NA	TGCAGCGCGATCGGACTCACGGCAGATACGCAGTATTTT	CSAIGLTADTQYF
TRBV29-1	NA	TRBJ2-7	TRBD1	TGCAGCTTAGGGGGACAGGGTTTCTACGAGCAGTACTTC	CSLGGQGFYEQYF
TRBV4-1	NA	TRBJ2-5	NA	TGCGCCAGCAGCCAAGATGGAGTGGCACACGAGACCCAGTACTTC	CASSQDGVAHETQYF
TRBV9	many	TRBJ2-5	TRBD1	TGTGCCAGCAGCTGGGGACAGGGGGAAGAGACCCAGTACTTC	CASSWGQGEETQYF
TRBV29-1	NA	TRBJ1-1	NA	TGCAGCGTTGGGGGTACGGTCTTT	CSVGGTVF
TRBV25-1	NA	TRBJ2-7	NA	TGTGCCAGCAGTGACGCGAATACACAGGACCAGTACTTC	CASSDANTQDQYF
TRBV20-1	many	TRBJ2-7	TRBD1	TGCAGTGCATGGGACAGGGGGCCACGGGAGCAGTACTTC	CSAWDRGPREQYF
TRBV12-3/TRBV12-4	few	TRBJ2-5	TRBD2	TGTGCCAGCAGTGTGGCGGGAGTAGGAGGACTGGGAGAGACCCAGTACTTC	CASSVAGVGGLGETQYF
TRBV9	many	TRBJ1-1	NA	TGTGCCAGCAGCTCCCTGAGCGGGGGTGGCACTGAAGCTTTCTTT	CASSSLSGGGTEAFF
TRBV7-2	many	TRBJ2-6	TRBD1	TGTGCCAGCAGCCTTAGTAGGGGGATTGACAGGGCTGGGGCCAACGTCCTGACTTTC	CASSLSRGIDRAGANVLTF
TRBV6-6	few	TRBJ2-2	NA	TGTGCCAGCAGTCTTTCGGGGGCGCGGAACACCGGGGAGCTGTTTTTT	CASSLSGARNTGELFF
TRBV7-6	NA	TRBJ2-7	NA	TGTGCCAGCCTCAGGGCTGGGGGGTACGAGCAGTACTTC	CASLRAGGYEQYF
TRBV6-1	many	TRBJ1-6	NA	TGTGCCAGCAGTGAACTCGGCGGAAATAATTCACCCCTCCACTTT	CASSELGGNNSPLHF
TRBV29-1	NA	TRBJ2-5	TRBD1	TGCAGCGTTGAAGCTCAGGGGGCCGGGGAGACCCAGTACTTC	CSVEAQGAGETQYF
TRBV10-3	few	TRBJ2-7	TRBD1	TGTGCCAGCAGTTACTCGACAGGGGGAACCTACGAGCAGTACTTC	CASSYSTGGTYEQYF
TRBV7-9	few	TRBJ1-5	NA	TGTGCCAGCAGCTTAGCGCGGCAGTTCAATCAGCCCCAGCATTTT	CASSLARQFNQPQHF
TRBV5-5	NA	TRBJ2-6	NA	TGTGCCAGCCAGGTCTCTCGACCAGATTCCTCTGGGGCCAACGTCCTGACTTTC	CASQVSRPDSSGANVLTF
TRBV7-6	many	TRBJ2-7	NA	TGTGCCAGCAGCCTATCTGGTGACGAGCAGTACTTC	CASSLSGDEQYF
TRBV5-5	many	TRBJ2-5	NA	TGTGCCAGCAGCTTAAGTGAGGAGACCCAGTACTTC	CASSLSEETQYF
TRBV15	many	TRBJ1-4	NA	TGTGCCACCAGCAGGAGGGGAGCACAGGGTGAAAAACTGTTTTTT	CATSRRGAQGEKLFF
TRBV7-8	NA	TRBJ2-5	NA	TGTGCCAGCAGCTTAGAAAATCTCCGGTTGGGAGAGACCCAGTACTTC	CASSLENLRLGETQYF
TRBV25-1	NA	TRBJ1-6	TRBD1	TGTGCCAGCAGTGCTCGGGACAGGGATAATTCACCCCTCCACTTT	CASSARDRDNSPLHF